The entry below describes one T cell receptor beta chain. Its antigen remains unknown. RNA transcripts yielded amplified TCR beta CDR3 regions. TCR CDR3 underwent first-round RT-PCR with the HTBI primer set. One entry per CDR3 protein, called by TCRdb with MiXCR from the multiplex PCR reads. The table lists more than 500,000 distinct CDR3 sequences, about 16% of them singletons. These data originate in a study of T cells in Graves' hyperthyroidism and ophthalmopathy. Findings and caveats of the study: In validation, the model predicted ophthalmopathy. These predictions came a median about 6.5 months before onset. Blood also showed most of the thyroid clonotypes that were expanded above 0.001.

V gave up 6 bases and J gave up 8 bases; unmatched junction bases: 10. Germline-derived CDR1 and CDR2 are DFQATT and SNEGSKA (reference sequence). This CDR3 is built from 13 residues. Ophthalmopathy patients had moderate-to-severe active disease, CAS ≥3, NOSPECS ≥4, and disease duration under 3 months. An approximately 10 ml volume of fresh peripheral blood provided the PBMCs. V usage is TRBV20-1 and J usage is TRBJ2-1; 7 positions agree with TRBD2. The sequencing sample was made of blood. The receptor comes from a woman in her thirties with Graves' ophthalmopathy. The chain's CDR3 is CSAKYSSGDEQFF. CDR3 DNA: TGCAGTGCCAAATATTCTAGCGGTGATGAGCAGTTCTTC.